Below, one TCR beta chain is given with its context. The length of the CDR3 is 14 residues. The germline CDR1 and CDR2 sequences are SGDLS and YYNGEE. This specimen belongs to a study of CXCR3-negative and CXCR3-positive naive CD8 T cells. In preparing the TRB cDNA libraries, 5' RACE with UMI labels was used. With the 5' RACE reads reprocessed, TCRdb shows one record per CDR3 protein and no DNA. The table for this sample gives 45,000 to 70,000 distinct CDR3 sequences. Sample: memory CD8+ T cells from blood. This chain links TRBV9 with TRBJ2-7; TCRdb's assignment of TRBD2 cannot be checked, as there is no DNA. The source is a human donor in good health. Some clones in this sample may be carry-over from other donors' samples. CDR3 protein: CASSVEDFTNEQYF.